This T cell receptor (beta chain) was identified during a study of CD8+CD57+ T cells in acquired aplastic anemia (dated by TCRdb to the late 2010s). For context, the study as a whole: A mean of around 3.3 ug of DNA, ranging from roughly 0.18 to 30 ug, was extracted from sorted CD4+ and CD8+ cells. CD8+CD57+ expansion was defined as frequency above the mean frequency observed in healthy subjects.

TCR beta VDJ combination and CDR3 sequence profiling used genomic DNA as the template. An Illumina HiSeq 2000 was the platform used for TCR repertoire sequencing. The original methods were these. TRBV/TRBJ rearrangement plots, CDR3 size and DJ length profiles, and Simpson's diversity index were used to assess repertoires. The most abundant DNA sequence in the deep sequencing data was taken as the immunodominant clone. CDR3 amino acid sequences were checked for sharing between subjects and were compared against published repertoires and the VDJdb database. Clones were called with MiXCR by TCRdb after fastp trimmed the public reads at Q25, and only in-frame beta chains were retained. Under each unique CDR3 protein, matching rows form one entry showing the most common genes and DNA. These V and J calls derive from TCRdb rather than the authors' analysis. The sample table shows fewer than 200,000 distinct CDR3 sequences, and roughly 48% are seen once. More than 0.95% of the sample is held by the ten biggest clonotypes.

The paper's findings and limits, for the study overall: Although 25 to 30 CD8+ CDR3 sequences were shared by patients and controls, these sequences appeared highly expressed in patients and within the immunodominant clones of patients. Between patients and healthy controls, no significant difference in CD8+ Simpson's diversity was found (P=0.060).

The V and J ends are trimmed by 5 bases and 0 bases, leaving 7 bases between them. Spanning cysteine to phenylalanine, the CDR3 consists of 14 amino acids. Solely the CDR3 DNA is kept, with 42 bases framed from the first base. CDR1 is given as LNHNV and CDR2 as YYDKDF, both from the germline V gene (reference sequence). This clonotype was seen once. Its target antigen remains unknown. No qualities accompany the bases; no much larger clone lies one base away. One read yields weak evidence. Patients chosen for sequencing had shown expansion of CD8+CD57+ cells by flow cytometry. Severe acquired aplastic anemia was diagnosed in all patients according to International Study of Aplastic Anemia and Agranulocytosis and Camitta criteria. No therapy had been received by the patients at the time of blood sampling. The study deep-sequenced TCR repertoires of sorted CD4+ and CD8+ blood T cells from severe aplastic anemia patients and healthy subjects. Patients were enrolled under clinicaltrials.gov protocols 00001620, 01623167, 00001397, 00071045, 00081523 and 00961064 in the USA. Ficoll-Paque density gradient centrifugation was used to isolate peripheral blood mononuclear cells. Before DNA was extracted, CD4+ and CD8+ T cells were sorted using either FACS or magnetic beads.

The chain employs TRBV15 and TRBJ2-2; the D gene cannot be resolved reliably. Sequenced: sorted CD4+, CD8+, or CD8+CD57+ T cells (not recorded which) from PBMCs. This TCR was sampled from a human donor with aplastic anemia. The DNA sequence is TGTGCCACCAGCCCGCGGACGAACACCGGGGAGCTGTTTTTT. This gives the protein CATSPRTNTGELFF.